This entry lists 29 T cell receptor beta chains sequenced from one sample in a study of T cells expressing NK-cell markers. One entry per CDR3 protein, without DNA, is what TCRdb gives after re-calling the 5' RACE reads. The repertoire table contains 250,000 or so distinct CDR3 sequences. Sequenced: blood T cells: a sorted CD56 or NKG2C T cell subset, CD4+ or CD8+ T cells, or bulk PBMC T cells (not recorded which). Source of these receptors: a woman aged 18-70 years in good health.

The CDR3 loop is CSVEEGSTDTQYF. The gene calls are TRBV29-1 and TRBJ2-3. CDR3 length equals 13 residues. Germline values: CDR1 SQVTM, CDR2 ANQGSEA.

This chain uses TRBV6-2 or TRBV6-3 with TRBJ2-2; lacking DNA, the TRBD2 call made by TCRdb goes unchecked. Germline V lookup: CDR1 MNHEY, CDR2 SVGEGT. CDR3 length equals 14 residues. The CDR3 spells CASRGLGNTGELFF.

The chain couples TRBV6-1 to TRBJ2-4; TCRdb's D gene call, TRBD1, goes unchecked for lack of DNA. Germline V gene lookup returns CDR1 MNHNS and CDR2 SASEGT. This CDR3 has 16 amino acids. CDR3 in amino acids: CASRTASTGSKNIQYF.

The genes are TRBV4-3 and TRBJ1-3; lacking DNA, the TRBD1 call made by TCRdb goes unchecked. CDR1 is LGHNA, CDR2 YSLEER, per germline. CDR3 length: 16 amino acids. CDR3: CASSQTRGHSGNTIYF.

The chain has TRBV7-9 and TRBJ2-3; TCRdb's D call, TRBD2, is unchecked because there is no DNA. CDR3 length equals 17 residues. CDR1 SEHNR and CDR2 FQNEAQ come from the germline V gene (reference sequence). CDR3 sequence reads: CASSHPRLADGTDTQYF.

This chain uses TRBV29-1 with TRBJ2-3; TCRdb returns TRBD1, unconfirmable since there is no DNA. The CDR3 is made up of 14 amino acids. Germline loops: CDR1 SQVTM, CDR2 ANQGSEA. CDR3: CSVDVGGRRDTQYF.

The chain joins TRBV5-5 to TRBJ2-5; TCRdb selects TRBD2, and the lack of DNA leaves this call unchecked. The germline V gene encodes CDR1 SGHKS and CDR2 YYEKEE (reference sequence). This CDR3 has 16 amino acids. The CDR3 region is CASSLDLAGGQETQYF.

The chain employs TRBV20-1 and TRBJ2-7; TCRdb lists TRBD1, though no DNA is available to test this call. The CDR3 extends over 13 amino acids. In germline, CDR1 is DFQATT, CDR2 SNEGSKA (reference sequence). CDR3 residues: CSAQPGHRDEQYF.

This chain links TRBV23-1 with TRBJ1-5; the TCRdb D gene call, TRBD1, has no DNA to confirm it. TRBV23-1 belongs to the ORF category, with a function that is uncertain. The CDR3 length is 17 residues. The CDR3 is CASSQFRQGRGNQPQHF.

The J gene is TRBJ1-5, the V gene TRBV7-2; without DNA, the TCRdb call of TRBD1 cannot be checked. The CDR3 consists of 12 residues. CDR1 is SGHTA and CDR2 is FQGNSA in the germline V gene. CDR3: CASARDKQPQHF. The full variable domain, rest sourced from reference TRBV7-2 and TRBJ1-5, is GAGVSQSPSNKVTEKGKDVELRCDPISGHTALYWYRQSLGQGLEFLIYFQGNSAPDKSGLPSDRFSAERTGGSVSTLTIQRTQQEDSAVYLCASARDKQPQHFGDGTRLSIL.

This chain joins TRBV20-1 and TRBJ2-4; TCRdb's D gene call, TRBD2, goes unchecked for lack of DNA. CDR1 and CDR2 (germline): DFQATT, SNEGSKA (reference sequence). CDR3 length: 17 amino acids. The CDR3 loop reads CSARGTSGGYPKNIQYF.

The rearrangement uses TRBV6-5 and TRBJ2-1; TCRdb gives TRBD2 as the D gene, but with no DNA this cannot be confirmed. Germline V gives CDR1 MNHEY, CDR2 SVGAGI. The CDR3 runs to 16 residues. The CDR3 sequence: CASSYSSSGNYNEQFF.

The chain has TRBV6-1 and TRBJ1-2; TCRdb's D gene call, TRBD1, goes unchecked for lack of DNA. The germline gives CDR1 MNHNS, CDR2 SASEGT. CDR3 length: 15 residues. This chain's CDR3 is CASRTTSDRAAGYTF.

The J gene is TRBJ2-5, the V gene TRBV2. CDR3 size: 14 residues. Germline loops: CDR1 SNHLY, CDR2 FYNNEI. CDR3 sequence: CASSDGFKQETQYF.

This chain links TRBV11-2 with TRBJ2-3; without DNA, the TCRdb call of TRBD1 cannot be checked. The CDR3 sequence is 19 residues long. The germline V gene has CDR1 SGHAT and CDR2 FQNNGV. The CDR3: CASSLVESLGHKSTDTQYF.

This chain links TRBV5-4 with TRBJ2-3; the D call of TRBD1 rests on TCRdb alone, since no DNA is present to check it. Germline V gene data show CDR1 as SGHNT and CDR2 as YYREEE (reference sequence). The CDR3 runs 15 residues. CDR3 protein: CASREAGTGSDTQYF.

The rearrangement uses TRBV27 and TRBJ1-1; TCRdb designates TRBD1, a call that cannot be tested without DNA. CDR1 is MNHEY and CDR2 is SMNVEV in the germline V gene (reference sequence). The CDR3 consists of 14 residues. CDR3: CASSLIPGDTEAFF.

The chain employs TRBV7-9 and TRBJ2-2; without DNA, the TCRdb call of TRBD2 cannot be checked. Germline V gives CDR1 SEHNR, CDR2 FQNEAQ (reference sequence). CDR3 length: 17 residues. This CDR3 reads CASSRLAAPDSTGELFF.

This chain links TRBV5-8 with TRBJ2-3; TCRdb's D gene call, TRBD1, goes unchecked for lack of DNA. Germline V gene lookup returns CDR1 SGHTS and CDR2 YDEGEE. There are 14 residues in the CDR3. The CDR3 sequence is CASSLNQGADTQYF. Using reference TRBV5-8 and TRBJ2-3 for the parts outside the CDR3, the full variable domain is EAGVTQSPTHLIKTRGQQATLRCSPISGHTSVYWYQQALGLGLQFLLWYDEGEERNRGNFPPRFSGRQFPNYSSELNVNALELEDSALYLCASSLNQGADTQYFGPGTRLTVL.

CDR3 sequence reads: CASSLGGRNLGQPQHF. The chain combines TRBV12-3 or TRBV12-4 with TRBJ1-5. The CDR3 sequence is 16 residues long.

The chain recombines TRBV7-2 with TRBJ2-2; TCRdb calls TRBD1, which cannot be checked without DNA. Germline V lookup: CDR1 SGHTA, CDR2 FQGNSA. The CDR3 runs to 14 residues. CDR3 sequence reads: CASTNDRGTGELFF.

The chain joins TRBV11-2 to TRBJ2-7; TCRdb proposes TRBD2, but this gene call is untestable without DNA. CDR3 length: 15 residues. Germline CDR1 is SGHAT and CDR2 is FQNNGV. CDR3 residues: CASSFIAAISYEQYF.

CDR3 amino acids: CSGRQGDGELFF. The chain has TRBV29-1 and TRBJ2-2; without DNA, the TCRdb call of TRBD1 cannot be checked. The germline V gene has CDR1 SQVTM and CDR2 ANQGSEA. CDR3 length equals 12 residues.

J is TRBJ2-7 and V is TRBV20-1; absent DNA, TCRdb's TRBD1 call cannot be checked. This CDR3 region has 14 residues. Germline CDR1 and CDR2: DFQATT and SNEGSKA (reference sequence). CDR3 protein: CSARAGTGFYEQYF.

The V call is TRBV12-3 or TRBV12-4, the J call TRBJ1-2; TCRdb names TRBD1, which stays unverified in the absence of DNA. This CDR3 region has 14 residues. This CDR3 is CASSSGTVIYGYTF.

The chain is built from TRBV5-1 and TRBJ2-1. The CDR3 has 16 residues. CDR1 and CDR2 (germline): SGHRS, YFSETQ. The CDR3 region is CASSLVAEAAYNEQFF. The entire variable domain, with the rest obtained from reference TRBV5-1 and TRBJ2-1, is as follows: KAGVTQTPRYLIKTRGQQVTLSCSPISGHRSVSWYQQTPGQGLQFLFEYFSETQRNKGNFPGRFSGRQFSNSRSEMNVSTLELGDSALYLCASSLVAEAAYNEQFFGPGTRLTVL.

V and J are TRBV7-3 and TRBJ2-3; TCRdb outputs TRBD2, but without DNA this stays unchecked. The germline V gene encodes CDR1 SGHTA and CDR2 FQGTGA. The CDR3 has 13 residues. CDR3 in amino acids: CASSRGGWDTQYF.

The V and J genes are TRBV9 and TRBJ2-5; the TCRdb call, TRBD1, lacks DNA for checking. Per germline, CDR1 SGDLS and CDR2 YYNGEE. The CDR3 is 13 residues long. CDR3 sequence reads: CASSVGTGETQYF.

This chain joins TRBV9 and TRBJ1-6; TCRdb's assignment of TRBD1 cannot be checked, as there is no DNA. CDR1 and CDR2 (germline): SGDLS, YYNGEE. The CDR3 length is 14 residues. The CDR3 region is CASSVAQGGSPLHF.